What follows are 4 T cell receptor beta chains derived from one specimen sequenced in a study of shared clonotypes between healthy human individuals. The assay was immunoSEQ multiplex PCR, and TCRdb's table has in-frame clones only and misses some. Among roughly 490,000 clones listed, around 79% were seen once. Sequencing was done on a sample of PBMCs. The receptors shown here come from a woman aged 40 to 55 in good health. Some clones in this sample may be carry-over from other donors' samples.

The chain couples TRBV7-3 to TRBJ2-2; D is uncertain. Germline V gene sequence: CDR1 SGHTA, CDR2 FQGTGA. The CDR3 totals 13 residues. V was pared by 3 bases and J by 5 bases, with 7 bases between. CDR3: CASSLSVTGELFF. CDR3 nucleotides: TGTGCCAGCAGCTTGAGTGTTACCGGGGAGCTGTTTTTT.

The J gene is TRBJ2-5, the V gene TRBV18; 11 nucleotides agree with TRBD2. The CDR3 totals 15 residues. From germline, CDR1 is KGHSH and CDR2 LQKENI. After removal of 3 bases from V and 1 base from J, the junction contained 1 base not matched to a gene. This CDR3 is CASSPGTSGQETQYF. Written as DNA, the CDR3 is TGTGCCAGCTCACCTGGGACTAGCGGCCAAGAGACCCAGTACTTC.

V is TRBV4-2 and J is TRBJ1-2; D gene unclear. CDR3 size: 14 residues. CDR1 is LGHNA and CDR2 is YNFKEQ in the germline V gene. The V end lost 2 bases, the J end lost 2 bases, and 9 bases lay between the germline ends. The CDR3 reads CASSQPQRNYGYTF. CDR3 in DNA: TGTGCCAGCAGCCAACCACAAAGGAACTATGGCTACACCTTC.

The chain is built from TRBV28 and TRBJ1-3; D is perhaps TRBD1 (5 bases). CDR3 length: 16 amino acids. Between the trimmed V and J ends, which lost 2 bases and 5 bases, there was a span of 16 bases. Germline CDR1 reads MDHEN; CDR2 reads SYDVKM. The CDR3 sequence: CASSLPSLAGRNTIYF. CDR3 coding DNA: TGTGCCAGCAGTTTACCCAGTTTGGCAGGGAGAAACACCATATATTTT.